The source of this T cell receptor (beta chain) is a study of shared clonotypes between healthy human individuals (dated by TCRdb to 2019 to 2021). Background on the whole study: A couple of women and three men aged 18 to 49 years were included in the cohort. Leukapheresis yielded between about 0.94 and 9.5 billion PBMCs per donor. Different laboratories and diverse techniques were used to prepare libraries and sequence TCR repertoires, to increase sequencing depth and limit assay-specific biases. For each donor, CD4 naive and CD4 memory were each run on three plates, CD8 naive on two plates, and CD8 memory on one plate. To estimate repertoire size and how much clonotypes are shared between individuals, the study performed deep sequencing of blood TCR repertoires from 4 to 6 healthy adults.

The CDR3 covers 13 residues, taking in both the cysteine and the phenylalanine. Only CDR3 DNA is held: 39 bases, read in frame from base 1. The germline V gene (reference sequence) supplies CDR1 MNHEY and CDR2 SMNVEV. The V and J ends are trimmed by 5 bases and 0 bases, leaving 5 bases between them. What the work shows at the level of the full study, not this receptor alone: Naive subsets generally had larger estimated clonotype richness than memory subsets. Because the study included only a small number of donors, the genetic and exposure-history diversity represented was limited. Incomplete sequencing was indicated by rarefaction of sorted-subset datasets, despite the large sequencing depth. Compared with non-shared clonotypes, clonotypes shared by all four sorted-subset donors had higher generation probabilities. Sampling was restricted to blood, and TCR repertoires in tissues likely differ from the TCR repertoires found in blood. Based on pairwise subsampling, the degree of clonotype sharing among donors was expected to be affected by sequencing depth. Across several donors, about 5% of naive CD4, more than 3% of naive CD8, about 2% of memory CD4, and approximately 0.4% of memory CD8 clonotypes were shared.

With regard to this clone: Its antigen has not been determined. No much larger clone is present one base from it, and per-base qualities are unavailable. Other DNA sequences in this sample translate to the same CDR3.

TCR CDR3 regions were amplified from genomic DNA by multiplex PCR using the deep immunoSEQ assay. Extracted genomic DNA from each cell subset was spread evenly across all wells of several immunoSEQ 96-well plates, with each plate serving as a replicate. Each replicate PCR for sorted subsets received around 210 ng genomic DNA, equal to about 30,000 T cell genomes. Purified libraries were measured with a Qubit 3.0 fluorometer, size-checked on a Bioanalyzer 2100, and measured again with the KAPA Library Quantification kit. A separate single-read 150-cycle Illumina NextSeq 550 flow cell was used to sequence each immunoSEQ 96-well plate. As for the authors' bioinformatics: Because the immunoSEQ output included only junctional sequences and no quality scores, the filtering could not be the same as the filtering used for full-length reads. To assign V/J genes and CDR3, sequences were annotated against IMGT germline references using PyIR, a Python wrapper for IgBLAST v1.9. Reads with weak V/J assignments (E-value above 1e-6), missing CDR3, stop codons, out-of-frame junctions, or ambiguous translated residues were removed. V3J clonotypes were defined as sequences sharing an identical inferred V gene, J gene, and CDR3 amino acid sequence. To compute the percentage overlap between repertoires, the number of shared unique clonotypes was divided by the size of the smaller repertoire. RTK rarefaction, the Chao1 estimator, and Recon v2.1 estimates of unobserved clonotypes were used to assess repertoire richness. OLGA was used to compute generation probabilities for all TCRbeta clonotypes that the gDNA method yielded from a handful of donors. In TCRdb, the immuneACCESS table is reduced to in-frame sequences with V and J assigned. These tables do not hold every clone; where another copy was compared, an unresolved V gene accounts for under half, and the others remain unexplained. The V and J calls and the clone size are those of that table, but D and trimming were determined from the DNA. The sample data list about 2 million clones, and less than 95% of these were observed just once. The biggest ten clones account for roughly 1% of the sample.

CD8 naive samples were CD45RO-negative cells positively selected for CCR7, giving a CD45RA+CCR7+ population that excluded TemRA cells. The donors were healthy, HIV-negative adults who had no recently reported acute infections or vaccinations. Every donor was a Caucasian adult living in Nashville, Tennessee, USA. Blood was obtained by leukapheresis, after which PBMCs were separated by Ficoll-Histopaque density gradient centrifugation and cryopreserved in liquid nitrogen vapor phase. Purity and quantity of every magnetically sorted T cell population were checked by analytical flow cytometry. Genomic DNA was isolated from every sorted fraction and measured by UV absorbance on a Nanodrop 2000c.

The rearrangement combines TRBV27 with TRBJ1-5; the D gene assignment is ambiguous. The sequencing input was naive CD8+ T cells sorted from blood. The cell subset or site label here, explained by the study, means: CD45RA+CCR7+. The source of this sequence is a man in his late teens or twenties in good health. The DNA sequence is TGTGCCAGCAGTGGGTATAGCAATCAGCCCCAGCATTTT. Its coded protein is CASSGYSNQPQHF.